This T cell receptor (beta chain) was sequenced in a study of cytomegalovirus exposure and HLA in healthy donors. The study's findings and limits: The authors enumerated 150 to 200 TCR beta chains as linked to cytomegalovirus.

Worth noting for this clone: Its antigen remains unknown.

V gave up 1 base and J gave up 3 bases, with 11 bases separating them. The CDR3 runs 15 residues. Germline lookup yields CDR1 MNHNY and CDR2 SVGAGI (reference sequence). The study ran its PCR with 60 Vbeta and 13 Jbeta primers. Libraries were prepared by immunoSEQ multiplex PCR; TCRdb keeps only in-frame clonotypes and omits some of them. The sample includes more than 100,000 clones, roughly 80% seen only once; the top ten take 2.5% to 3.5%. This sequence joins TRBV6-6 and TRBJ2-3; D possibly corresponds to TRBD1 (5 bases). Sequencing input: PBMCs. The receptor was derived from a woman between 35 and 50 years old in good health and CMV-seropositive. CDR3 DNA sequence: TGTGCCAGCAGTTACTTCCAGGGTATTACAGATACGCAGTATTTT. This sequence encodes CASSYFQGITDTQYF.